These T cell receptor beta chains were read from a single sample in a study of molecular identifiers for immune sequencing clone quantification. TCRdb processed the PCR reads anew with MiXCR; each CDR3 protein has one entry. In the table there are about half a million distinct CDR3 sequences, less than 30% of which are singletons. The specimen sequenced was naive CD8+ T cells from blood, with Jurkat cell RNA spiked in. These TCRs come from a human donor in good health. Some libraries in this study had Jurkat cell RNA spiked in. CDR3s include the opening cysteine and the closing phenylalanine or tryptophan. D genes are given only for firm matches. Size tells how often a clone was seen (once, few, many) or the class of an expanded clone, and some rows leave it out.

J,V,size,D,DNA,CDR3
TRBJ2-7,TRBV28,.,TRBD1,TGTGCCAGCAGCTCCACAGGGGCAATCTACGAGCAGTACTTC,CASSSTGAIYEQYF
TRBJ1-2,TRBV6-2/TRBV6-3,.,TRBD1,TGTGCCACCTGGACAGGGGCTAACTATGGCTACACCTTC,CATWTGANYGYTF
TRBJ2-7,TRBV4-2,many,.,TGTGCCAGCAGCCAAGAACTGGGTACCCCCTCCTACGAGCAGTACTTC,CASSQELGTPSYEQYF
TRBJ2-3,TRBV5-4,many,.,TGTGCCAGCAGCTATCACACAGATACGCAGTATTTT,CASSYHTDTQYF
TRBJ2-2,TRBV2,many,.,TGTGCCAGCAGTGAACCGGGGGGCTTAAACACCGGGGAGCTGTTTTTT,CASSEPGGLNTGELFF
TRBJ2-5,TRBV3-1,once,TRBD2,TGTGCCAGCAGCCAAGTTTCTAGCGGGTACCAAGGGACCCAGTACTTC,CASSQVSSGYQGTQYF
TRBJ1-5,TRBV19,.,TRBD1,TGTGCCAGTAGTATCCGGGACAGCTATCAGCCCCAGCATTTT,CASSIRDSYQPQHF
TRBJ1-6,TRBV28,few,TRBD1,TGTGCCAGCACCGATACAGGGGGCTGGGTTTCACCCCTCCACTTT,CASTDTGGWVSPLHF
TRBJ2-1,TRBV7-9,.,TRBD2,TGTGCCAGCAGCTCCGTCTCCGGGACTAGCGGGAAGGCGCAGTTCTTC,CASSSVSGTSGKAQFF
TRBJ2-5,TRBV13,.,TRBD2,TGTGCCAGCAGCTTAGGCGGTAGCGGGAGGCCCCCAGCGGCCCAGTACTTC,CASSLGGSGRPPAAQYF
TRBJ2-7,TRBV6-5,.,.,TGTGCCAGCAGTTTCGACGCGTCCTACGAGCAGTACTTC,CASSFDASYEQYF
TRBJ2-1,TRBV12-3/TRBV12-4,many,.,TGTGCCAGCAGCCACCCTCAGAGGGACGAACCGGTCTTC,CASSHPQRDEPVF
TRBJ2-3,TRBV11-2,many,.,TGTGCCAGCAGCGGGCGCTTAGCAGGAGATACGCAGTATTTT,CASSGRLAGDTQYF
TRBJ2-4,TRBV6-5,many,.,TGTGCCAGCAATACAATAAGGACCGCCGGCTGGGCACTAGCCAAAAACATTCAGTACTTC,CASNTIRTAGWALAKNIQYF
TRBJ1-1,TRBV28,few,.,TGTGCCGGCAGTTTGAGGGGTATGAACACTGAAGCTTTCTTT,CAGSLRGMNTEAFF
TRBJ1-3,TRBV19,few,.,TGTGCCAGTACCCCAATAGGAGCTTCTGGAAACACCATATATTTT,CASTPIGASGNTIYF
TRBJ1-1,TRBV15,.,TRBD1,TGTGCCACCAGAGGACAGGGTCGTACTGAAGCTTTCTTT,CATRGQGRTEAFF
TRBJ1-5,TRBV5-8,few,.,TGTGCCAGCAGCTTCGACATCAGTAGCAATCAGCCCCAGCATTTT,CASSFDISSNQPQHF
TRBJ2-7,TRBV27,few,.,TGTGCCAGCAGCTCTCAGTATTCGGTCTACGAGCAGTACTTC,CASSSQYSVYEQYF
TRBJ2-3,TRBV27,.,TRBD1,TGTGCCAGCAGTTCGCAATCGGTACAGGGGGCAGGGGATACGCAGTATTTT,CASSSQSVQGAGDTQYF
TRBJ2-7,TRBV4-2,few,.,TGTGCCAGCAGCCAACCACAGGGCTCCTACGAGCAGTACTTC,CASSQPQGSYEQYF
TRBJ2-3,TRBV7-9,.,.,TGTGCCAGCAGCTTAGGCGACAGCGATAGCACAGATACGCAGTATTTT,CASSLGDSDSTDTQYF
TRBJ1-1,TRBV28,many,TRBD1,TGTGCCAGCAGTTTCTACAGGGGAGATAACACTGAAGCTTTCTTT,CASSFYRGDNTEAFF
TRBJ2-7,TRBV28,.,.,TGTGCCAGCACCGCCAATACAGGCTACGAGCAGTACTTC,CASTANTGYEQYF